Listed below are T cell receptor beta chains from one sample, sequenced in a study of T cell responses to AZD1222 COVID-19 vaccine. Some clones are missing from TCRdb's copy, which holds only in-frame ones; the method was immunoSEQ multiplex PCR. The profile shows about 120,000 clones, roughly 93% of them singletons. Material: peripheral blood, obtained 28 days after the second AZD1222 dose. Source of these receptors: an adult who received the AZD1222 COVID-19 vaccine. Each CDR3 is given with its conserved first and last residue. D genes are given only for firm matches. Size tells how often a clone was seen (once, few, many) or the class of an expanded clone, and some rows leave it out.

CDR3aa: CASSVEAGFSGNTIYF
CDR3nt: TGTGCCAGCAGCGTAGAGGCGGGATTCTCTGGAAACACCATATATTTT
d_gene: -
j_gene: TRBJ1-3
abundance: -
v_gene: TRBV9

CDR3aa: CASSPGQLNTEAFF
CDR3nt: TGTGCCAGCAGTCCTGGACAGCTGAACACTGAAGCTTTCTTT
d_gene: -
j_gene: TRBJ1-1
abundance: once
v_gene: TRBV28

CDR3aa: CASSERVDRNSPLHF
CDR3nt: TGTGCCAGCAGTGAAAGGGTAGATCGTAATTCACCCCTCCACTTT
d_gene: -
j_gene: TRBJ1-6
abundance: -
v_gene: TRBV2

CDR3aa: CATTVGSGANVLTF
CDR3nt: TGTGCCACAACCGTGGGGTCTGGGGCCAACGTCCTGACTTTC
d_gene: -
j_gene: TRBJ2-6
abundance: -
v_gene: TRBV2

CDR3aa: CASSRMGANYGYTF
CDR3nt: TGCGCCAGCAGCCGTATGGGAGCAAACTATGGCTACACCTTC
d_gene: -
j_gene: TRBJ1-2
abundance: -
v_gene: TRBV4-1

CDR3aa: CASSMTAYSGNTIYF
CDR3nt: TGTGCCAGCAGTATGACGGCGTACTCTGGAAACACCATATATTTT
d_gene: -
j_gene: TRBJ1-3
abundance: -
v_gene: TRBV6-4

CDR3aa: CASSQGPALLYGYTF
CDR3nt: TGTGCCAGCAGCCAGGGGCCGGCTCTACTCTATGGCTACACCTTC
d_gene: -
j_gene: TRBJ1-2
abundance: -
v_gene: TRBV6-5

CDR3aa: CASSVPSLEKLFF
CDR3nt: TGTGCCAGCAGTGTACCCAGTCTGGAAAAACTGTTTTTT
d_gene: -
j_gene: TRBJ1-4
abundance: -
v_gene: TRBV28

CDR3aa: CASSLARTTISEQYF
CDR3nt: TGCGCCAGCAGCTTGGCCCGGACTACGATTAGCGAGCAGTACTTC
d_gene: -
j_gene: TRBJ2-7
abundance: -
v_gene: TRBV5-1

CDR3aa: CASSHSTDSPLHF
CDR3nt: TGTGCCAGCAGCCATTCCACAGATTCACCCCTCCACTTT
d_gene: -
j_gene: TRBJ1-6
abundance: -
v_gene: TRBV3-1/TRBV3-2

CDR3aa: CASRADKGQYF
CDR3nt: TGTGCCAGCAGGGCGGACAAGGGGCAGTACTTC
d_gene: -
j_gene: TRBJ2-7
abundance: -
v_gene: TRBV2

CDR3aa: CASGVWGSANTGELFF
CDR3nt: TGTGCCAGTGGGGTCTGGGGCAGTGCGAACACCGGGGAGCTGTTTTTT
d_gene: -
j_gene: TRBJ2-2
abundance: -
v_gene: TRBV19

CDR3aa: CASSGRTPQETQYF
CDR3nt: TGTGCCAGCAGCGGCCGGACACCTCAAGAGACCCAGTACTTC
d_gene: -
j_gene: TRBJ2-5
abundance: -
v_gene: TRBV9

CDR3aa: CASSTSTQPQHF
CDR3nt: TGTGCCAGCAGTACCTCCACCCAGCCCCAGCATTTT
d_gene: -
j_gene: TRBJ1-5
abundance: -
v_gene: TRBV28

CDR3aa: CSVEALSGRFYEQYF
CDR3nt: TGCAGCGTTGAAGCCCTTAGCGGGAGGTTCTACGAGCAGTACTTC
d_gene: TRBD2
j_gene: TRBJ2-7
abundance: once
v_gene: TRBV29-1

CDR3aa: CASSPAFYEQYF
CDR3nt: TGTGCCAGCAGCCCTGCCTTCTACGAGCAGTACTTC
d_gene: -
j_gene: TRBJ2-7
abundance: -
v_gene: TRBV3-1/TRBV3-2

CDR3aa: CASSLGLSYNEQFF
CDR3nt: TGTGCCAGCAGTTTGGGACTGTCCTACAATGAGCAGTTCTTC
d_gene: -
j_gene: TRBJ2-1
abundance: -
v_gene: TRBV28

CDR3aa: CASSDKGNGPIYF
CDR3nt: TGTGCCAGCAGTGATAAGGGAAATGGACCCATATATTTT
d_gene: -
j_gene: TRBJ1-3
abundance: -
v_gene: TRBV6-1

CDR3aa: CASSLGWTGELFF
CDR3nt: TGTGCCAGCAGCCTGGGGTGGACCGGGGAGCTGTTTTTT
d_gene: -
j_gene: TRBJ2-2
abundance: -
v_gene: TRBV3-1/TRBV3-2

CDR3aa: CASSPSQGGGTEAFF
CDR3nt: TGTGCCAGCTCACCATCCCAGGGAGGGGGCACTGAAGCTTTCTTT
d_gene: -
j_gene: TRBJ1-1
abundance: -
v_gene: TRBV18

CDR3aa: CASSQDSGTLKFF
CDR3nt: TGCGCCAGCAGCCAAGATAGCGGGACATTGAAGTTCTTC
d_gene: TRBD2
j_gene: TRBJ2-1
abundance: -
v_gene: TRBV4-1

CDR3aa: CASSIEDNNYGYTF
CDR3nt: TGTGCCAGTAGTATAGAGGACAACAACTATGGCTACACCTTC
d_gene: -
j_gene: TRBJ1-2
abundance: -
v_gene: TRBV19

CDR3aa: CAARLVDSDTQYF
CDR3nt: TGTGCCGCGAGACTAGTGGATTCAGATACGCAGTATTTT
d_gene: -
j_gene: TRBJ2-3
abundance: -
v_gene: TRBV12-3/TRBV12-4

CDR3aa: CAWSVGSYSGNTIYF
CDR3nt: TGTGCCTGGAGTGTAGGGTCGTACTCTGGAAACACCATATATTTT
d_gene: -
j_gene: TRBJ1-3
abundance: -
v_gene: TRBV30

CDR3aa: CASSVVLLAGGNEQFF
CDR3nt: TGTGCCAGCAGCGTGGTTTTACTAGCGGGGGGAAATGAGCAGTTCTTC
d_gene: TRBD2
j_gene: TRBJ2-1
abundance: once
v_gene: TRBV9

CDR3aa: CASRLDRNYGYTF
CDR3nt: TGCGCCAGCAGATTAGACCGTAACTATGGCTACACCTTC
d_gene: -
j_gene: TRBJ1-2
abundance: -
v_gene: TRBV5-1

CDR3aa: CASSLNTEAFF
CDR3nt: TGTGCCAGCAGCTTGAACACTGAAGCTTTCTTT
d_gene: -
j_gene: TRBJ1-1
abundance: -
v_gene: TRBV14

CDR3aa: CASSPDASYEQYF
CDR3nt: TGTGCCAGCAGTCCGGACGCCTCCTACGAGCAGTACTTC
d_gene: -
j_gene: TRBJ2-7
abundance: once
v_gene: TRBV27

CDR3aa: CASSRVNYGYTF
CDR3nt: TGTGCCAGCAGCCGCGTGAACTATGGCTACACCTTC
d_gene: -
j_gene: TRBJ1-2
abundance: -
v_gene: TRBV3-1/TRBV3-2

CDR3aa: CASSLDGATGGAGGYTF
CDR3nt: TGTGCCAGCAGCTTAGATGGCGCGACAGGGGGCGCTGGGGGCTACACCTTC
d_gene: TRBD1
j_gene: TRBJ1-2
abundance: once
v_gene: TRBV11-2

CDR3aa: CASSLGPPPDTEAFF
CDR3nt: TGCGCCAGCAGCTTGGGACCACCGCCGGACACTGAAGCTTTCTTT
d_gene: -
j_gene: TRBJ1-1
abundance: -
v_gene: TRBV5-1

CDR3aa: CASSPGRTLSYEQYF
CDR3nt: TGTGCCAGCAGCCCTGGGAGGACCCTCTCCTACGAGCAGTACTTC
d_gene: -
j_gene: TRBJ2-7
abundance: -
v_gene: TRBV7-9

CDR3aa: CASSQGLAGEYNEQFF
CDR3nt: TGTGCCAGCAGCCAAGGACTAGCGGGAGAGTACAATGAGCAGTTCTTC
d_gene: TRBD2
j_gene: TRBJ2-1
abundance: once
v_gene: TRBV4-2

CDR3aa: CASSLYSKETQYF
CDR3nt: TGTGCCAGCAGTTTGTATAGCAAAGAGACCCAGTACTTC
d_gene: -
j_gene: TRBJ2-5
abundance: once
v_gene: TRBV27

CDR3aa: CASFDSGSSYNEQFF
CDR3nt: TGTGCCAGCTTTGATAGCGGGAGCTCCTACAATGAGCAGTTCTTC
d_gene: TRBD2
j_gene: TRBJ2-1
abundance: -
v_gene: TRBV25-1

CDR3aa: CAWSVLTHNEQFF
CDR3nt: TGTGCCTGGAGTGTCTTGACCCACAATGAGCAGTTCTTC
d_gene: -
j_gene: TRBJ2-1
abundance: -
v_gene: TRBV30

CDR3aa: CASSLLRTVNTEAFF
CDR3nt: TGTGCCAGCAGTTTATTACGGACAGTGAACACTGAAGCTTTCTTT
d_gene: -
j_gene: TRBJ1-1
abundance: once
v_gene: TRBV27

CDR3aa: CAISTGESGANVLTF
CDR3nt: TGTGCCATCAGTACAGGGGAGTCTGGGGCCAACGTCCTGACTTTC
d_gene: TRBD1
j_gene: TRBJ2-6
abundance: few
v_gene: TRBV10-3

CDR3aa: CASSQDSQRAPNEQFF
CDR3nt: TGTGCCAGCAGCCAAGATTCCCAGCGGGCTCCAAATGAGCAGTTCTTC
d_gene: -
j_gene: TRBJ2-1
abundance: once
v_gene: TRBV4-2

CDR3aa: CASSQGQGVAFF
CDR3nt: TGTGCCAGCTCACAAGGACAGGGTGTAGCTTTCTTT
d_gene: TRBD1
j_gene: TRBJ1-1
abundance: -
v_gene: TRBV18

CDR3aa: CASSQQGLAGGETQYF
CDR3nt: TGTGCCAGCAGCCAGCAGGGGCTAGCGGGAGGAGAGACCCAGTACTTC
d_gene: TRBD2
j_gene: TRBJ2-5
abundance: once
v_gene: TRBV11-1

CDR3aa: CASSPDRNSGNTIYF
CDR3nt: TGTGCCAGCTCACCGGACCGAAACTCTGGAAACACCATATATTTT
d_gene: -
j_gene: TRBJ1-3
abundance: -
v_gene: TRBV18

CDR3aa: CASSPLGGYGDTQYF
CDR3nt: TGTGCCAGCAGCCCCCTAGGAGGGTACGGAGATACGCAGTATTTT
d_gene: -
j_gene: TRBJ2-3
abundance: -
v_gene: TRBV7-3

CDR3aa: CASSSRRTGGFYYGYTF
CDR3nt: TGTGCCAGCAGCTCTAGAAGGACAGGGGGGTTCTACTATGGCTACACCTTC
d_gene: TRBD1
j_gene: TRBJ1-2
abundance: -
v_gene: TRBV7-2

CDR3aa: CATSDLWSNQPQHF
CDR3nt: TGTGCCACCAGCGATCTTTGGAGCAATCAGCCCCAGCATTTT
d_gene: -
j_gene: TRBJ1-5
abundance: -
v_gene: TRBV15

CDR3aa: CAWGSGWGSGRAPDTQYF
CDR3nt: TGTGCCTGGGGATCCGGGTGGGGAAGCGGGAGGGCCCCAGATACGCAGTATTTT
d_gene: TRBD2
j_gene: TRBJ2-3
abundance: -
v_gene: TRBV30

CDR3aa: CASSYSSRGGYGYTF
CDR3nt: TGTGCCAGCAGTTACTCGTCCCGGGGAGGCTATGGCTACACCTTC
d_gene: -
j_gene: TRBJ1-2
abundance: -
v_gene: TRBV6-5

CDR3aa: CASSQDVGTAVGTQYF
CDR3nt: TGTGCCAGCAGCCAAGATGTCGGGACAGCGGTAGGGACCCAGTACTTC
d_gene: TRBD1
j_gene: TRBJ2-5
abundance: -
v_gene: TRBV3-1/TRBV3-2